A selection of T cell receptor beta chains follows, all from one sample in a study of blood T cell repertoires in COVID-19. Produced via immunoSEQ multiplex PCR; TCRdb's table is partial and in-frame only. The sample shows 210,000 or so clones, around 82% of them seen only once. The specimen was PBMCs or T cells enriched from blood (not recorded which). Receptors were obtained from a woman aged 50 to 60 who had been exposed to COVID-19. Both conserved end residues are part of each CDR3. A D gene is named only where the DNA matches it firmly. The size field is filled for only some rows; it gives once, few, many or a size class.

>TRBJ2-2|NA|TRBV19|TRBD1
TGTGCCAGCTCTGGACAGGGATACACCGGGGAGCTGTTTTTT
CASSGQGYTGELFF
>TRBJ1-1|NA|TRBV4-3|TRBD1
TGCGCCAGCTCCGACAGGGGATTTGAGACTGAAGCTTTCTTT
CASSDRGFETEAFF
>TRBJ1-5|NA|TRBV28|NA
TGTGCCAGCAGTTTCGGGAGCAATCAGCCCCAGCATTTT
CASSFGSNQPQHF
>TRBJ1-1|NA|TRBV30|TRBD1
TGTGCCTGGACCGCTCTGGGGGACAGTAAATCCGTAGGTTTCTTT
CAWTALGDSKSVGFF
>TRBJ2-1|few|TRBV21-1|NA
TGTGCCAGCAGCAAAAGACCCGCGGGACTAGAGTCCAATGAGCAGTTCTTC
CASSKRPAGLESNEQFF
>TRBJ2-5|NA|TRBV5-1|TRBD2
TGCGCCAGCACCCGCGGGGTGAGCGGGGGATCAGAGACCCAGTACTTC
CASTRGVSGGSETQYF
>TRBJ2-1|NA|TRBV10-2|TRBD2
TGCGCCAGCAGAGGGACTAGCGGGGGCAATGAGCAGTTCTTC
CASRGTSGGNEQFF
>TRBJ1-6|NA|TRBV9|NA
TGTGCCAGCAGCGTAGATGAGGGAAACAATTCACCCCTCCACTTT
CASSVDEGNNSPLHF
>TRBJ1-2|NA|TRBV18|NA
TGTGCCAGCTCACCACGGGGGGACCTAGGCTACACCTTC
CASSPRGDLGYTF
>TRBJ2-2|NA|TRBV19|TRBD1
TGTGCCAGTAGTATCCCGACAGGGAAATGGGCCGGGGAGCTGTTTTTT
CASSIPTGKWAGELFF
>TRBJ2-2|NA|TRBV3-1/TRBV3-2|NA
TGTGCCAGCAGCCAAGCTCTCGGTACCGGGGAGCTGTTTTTT
CASSQALGTGELFF
>TRBJ1-2|NA|TRBV19|TRBD1
TGTGCCAGTAGCGTGGACAGGGGCTCTGGCTACACCTTC
CASSVDRGSGYTF
>TRBJ1-6|once|TRBV4-1|NA
TGCGCCAGCAGCCCTTTACCGGGACAAACTTCACCCCTCCACTTT
CASSPLPGQTSPLHF
>TRBJ2-6|once|TRBV3-1/TRBV3-2|TRBD1
TGTGCCAGCAGCCAGAACAGGGGCTCTGGGGCCAACGTCCTGACTTTC
CASSQNRGSGANVLTF
>TRBJ1-1|NA|TRBV6-5|NA
TGTGCCAGCAGTTACGAGGACACTGAAGCTTTCTTT
CASSYEDTEAFF
>TRBJ1-2|NA|TRBV27|NA
TGTGCCAGCAGTTTAACAGCTCCAACCCCCGGTGGCTACACCTTC
CASSLTAPTPGGYTF
>TRBJ2-5|NA|TRBV3-1/TRBV3-2|NA
TGTGCCAGCAGCCAAGTCCCGGGCCAAGAGACCCAGTACTTC
CASSQVPGQETQYF